This T cell receptor (beta chain) was sequenced for a study of monozygotic twins with inflammatory bowel disease. Overall study findings and caveats: Compared with healthy twins, IBD patients shared fewer clonotypes with others, especially with disease activity.

With respect to this clonotype: The antigen is not known.

The quantity of total RNA per TCR library was approximately 3,300 ng. TCRdb re-called the 5' RACE reads and catalogs CDR3 proteins one per entry, DNA excluded. Its table records 420,000 or so distinct CDR3 sequences. The CDR3 loop spans 14 amino acids. The V gene's germline CDR1 is SNHLY and CDR2 FYNNEI. The chain carries TRBV2 and TRBJ2-3. The TCR sequence derives from a human donor with ulcerative colitis or Crohn's disease, or a healthy co-twin of an affected twin (not recorded which). Material: blood. The chain's CDR3 is CASSGWLSTDTQYF.